Listed below are T cell receptor beta chains from one sample, sequenced in a study of blood T cells in healthy people across ages. TCRdb independently ran MiXCR on the 5' RACE reads; one entry per CDR3 protein. The sample contains around 1,500,000 distinct CDR3 sequences, roughly 27% of which appear only once. The sequenced material came from blood. The receptors shown here come from a woman in her twenties or thirties in good health. Each CDR3 is given with its conserved first and last residue. The order of the fields is clone size, D gene, J gene, V gene, CDR3 protein, CDR3 DNA. The D gene is left open where the match is weak. Clone size, where shown, is once, few, many, or a class for clones that have expanded.

many,TRBD2,TRBJ2-5,TRBV5-5,CASSSRAGGGQETQYF,TGTGCCAGCAGCTCCCGAGCGGGAGGGGGTCAAGAGACCCAGTACTTC
few,TRBD2,TRBJ2-1,TRBV14,CASSQLGLAGFSNEQFF,TGTGCCAGCAGCCAATTAGGACTAGCGGGATTTTCCAATGAGCAGTTCTTC
many,NA,TRBJ2-7,TRBV5-1,CASSTTGSTETYEQYF,TGCGCCAGCAGCACCACAGGCTCGACGGAAACCTACGAGCAGTACTTC
NA,TRBD1,TRBJ1-4,TRBV28,CASSFSGTGNEKLFF,TGTGCCAGCAGTTTTAGCGGGACAGGGAATGAAAAACTGTTTTTT
many,NA,TRBJ2-3,TRBV20-1,CSVTIRNTDTQYF,TGCAGTGTCACGATAAGGAACACAGATACGCAGTATTTT
many,TRBD1,TRBJ2-5,TRBV5-1,CASSLTGTGGGQTQYF,TGCGCCAGCAGCTTAACGGGGACAGGGGGCGGCCAGACCCAGTACTTC
many,NA,TRBJ2-5,TRBV12-3/TRBV12-4,CASSPPDQETQYF,TGTGCCAGCAGCCCACCTGATCAAGAGACCCAGTACTTC
many,NA,TRBJ2-7,TRBV5-1,CASSFGDTEAYEQYF,TGCGCCAGCAGCTTCGGGGACACCGAGGCCTACGAGCAGTACTTC
many,TRBD1,TRBJ1-6,TRBV12-3/TRBV12-4,CASSSGTDSPLHF,TGTGCCAGCAGTTCTGGGACAGATTCACCCCTCCACTTT
NA,NA,TRBJ2-7,TRBV7-9,CASSKLSEQYF,TGTGCCAGCAGCAAACTGAGTGAGCAGTACTTC
NA,TRBD2,TRBJ2-3,TRBV5-1,CASSSSSGGPDTQYF,TGCGCCAGCAGCTCATCTAGCGGGGGGCCAGATACGCAGTATTTT
few,NA,TRBJ1-1,TRBV6-2/TRBV6-3,CASSYRDNTEAFF,TGTGCCAGCAGTTACCGGGACAACACTGAAGCTTTCTTT
NA,NA,TRBJ2-5,TRBV19,CASSAHGQNQETQYF,TGTGCCAGTAGTGCCCACGGACAGAATCAAGAGACCCAGTACTTC
NA,NA,TRBJ1-6,TRBV5-1,CASSLDGPWGHSPLHF,TGCGCCAGCAGCTTGGACGGCCCCTGGGGCCATTCACCCCTCCACTTT
NA,NA,TRBJ2-2,TRBV10-3,CAISDRGDTGELFF,TGTGCCATCAGTGACAGGGGCGACACCGGGGAGCTGTTTTTT
many,TRBD2,TRBJ2-7,TRBV27,CASKEGTSGYEQYF,TGTGCCAGCAAGGAGGGGACTAGCGGCTACGAGCAGTACTTC
few,TRBD2,TRBJ2-3,TRBV6-2/TRBV6-3,CASTLAGVDTQYF,TGTGCCAGCACGCTAGCGGGAGTCGATACGCAGTATTTT
few,TRBD1,TRBJ2-3,TRBV28,CASSRIDRALDTQYF,TGTGCCAGCAGTCGAATAGACAGGGCGTTGGATACGCAGTATTTT
NA,TRBD1,TRBJ2-7,TRBV3-1,CASSQGTGGPYEQYF,TGTGCCAGCAGCCAGGGGACAGGGGGCCCCTACGAGCAGTACTTC
few,NA,TRBJ1-2,TRBV14,CASSQGRTPGSGYTF,TGTGCCAGCAGCCAAGGAAGGACCCCAGGCTCGGGCTACACCTTC
NA,TRBD1,TRBJ2-5,TRBV29-1,CSVKDRERQETQYF,TGCAGCGTTAAAGACAGGGAAAGACAAGAGACCCAGTACTTC
few,NA,TRBJ2-7,TRBV19,CASSIPAGSGEQYF,TGTGCCAGTAGTATCCCGGCGGGGAGTGGCGAGCAGTACTTC
NA,TRBD2,TRBJ2-1,TRBV12-3/TRBV12-4,CASSLARGLAGPRESGTQFF,TGTGCCAGCAGTTTAGCGCGAGGACTAGCGGGTCCAAGAGAATCGGGGACCCAGTTCTTC
NA,NA,TRBJ2-5,TRBV3-1,CASSQDHVGTQYF,TGTGCCAGCAGCCAAGATCATGTCGGGACCCAGTACTTC
few,NA,TRBJ1-4,TRBV12-3/TRBV12-4,CASSLSRPSNEKLFF,TGTGCCAGCAGTTTATCGCGTCCCTCTAATGAAAAACTGTTTTTT
few,NA,TRBJ2-7,TRBV29-1,CSAARNSYEQYF,TGCAGCGCTGCCAGGAACTCCTACGAGCAGTACTTC